One sample yielded the 17 T cell receptor beta chains listed below, sequenced in a study of control samples from healthy donors and cancer patients. The table came from immunoSEQ multiplex PCR; TCRdb's copy has only in-frame clones and leaves some out. The table records about 110,000 clones, around nine tenths of them present only once. Source material: PBMCs. The receptors come from a woman aged 60-75 years with lung cancer.

Only one count was recorded for this clone. The chain uses TRBV29-1 and TRBJ2-3; TRBD2 aligns across 14 bases. The CDR3 has 19 amino acids. Germline V CDR1 and CDR2: SQVTM, ANQGSEA. V gave up 5 bases and J gave up 4 bases; unmatched junction bases: 17. The CDR3 loop is CSVIYLLTSGRVYSDTQYF. The CDR3, as DNA: TGCAGCGTTATTTACCTATTGACTAGCGGGAGGGTTTATTCAGATACGCAGTATTTT.

J is TRBJ2-1 and V is TRBV27; 12 nucleotides line up with TRBD2. Per germline, CDR1 MNHEY and CDR2 SMNVEV (reference sequence). Trimming at V came to 6 bases and at J to 5 bases, leaving 5 bases not matched to a gene. This CDR3 region has 15 residues. This CDR3 is CASRELAGGHNEQFF. Here the CDR3 DNA reads TGTGCCAGCAGAGAACTAGCGGGGGGACACAATGAGCAGTTCTTC.

The chain combines TRBV7-9 with TRBJ2-3, with 8 bases identical to TRBD2. CDR1 is SEHNR, CDR2 FQNEAQ, per germline (reference sequence). This CDR3 is built from 16 residues. Losses at the gene ends were 5 bases for V and 4 bases for J; bases not matched to a gene: 11. CDR3 nucleotides: TGTGCCAGCAGCCCCCTGGTAGCGGGAAGTCCAGATACGCAGTATTTT. Residues: CASSPLVAGSPDTQYF.

This sequence joins TRBV9 and TRBJ2-3; no firm D call. V was clipped by 0 bases and J by 0 bases, with 8 bases between them. The CDR3 covers 15 residues. Germline loops: CDR1 SGDLS, CDR2 YYNGEE. CDR3 DNA: TGTGCCAGCAGCGTAGTTGCTTCTAGCACAGATACGCAGTATTTT. Translating gives CASSVVASSTDTQYF.

This rearrangement joins TRBV7-2 to TRBJ1-5; no clear D. This CDR3 has 13 residues. V lost 2 bases and J 3 bases, leaving 5 bases between the germline ends. CDR1 and CDR2 from the germline V gene are SGHTA and FQGNSA. CDR3 residues: CASSLMLNQPQHF. The CDR3 DNA sequence: TGTGCCAGCAGCTTAATGCTCAATCAGCCCCAGCATTTT.

This chain joins TRBV5-1 and TRBJ1-4; TRBD1 might be the D (5 bases). From germline, CDR1 is SGHRS and CDR2 YFSETQ. V was trimmed by 2 bases and J by 8 bases, leaving 13 bases between them. The CDR3 extends over 14 amino acids. In nucleotides, the CDR3 is TGCGCCAGCAGCTTTGGACATCAGGAAGAAAAACTGTTTTTT. It specifies CASSFGHQEEKLFF.

Regarding this clone: At one boundary the junction diverges from the germline segment, which might be a read error. This sequence joins TRBV28 and TRBJ1-6, with D perhaps matching TRBD1 (6 bases). The CDR3 is made up of 17 amino acids. Germline CDR1 reads MDHEN; CDR2 reads SYDVKM. CDR3 sequence reads: CASSTPGGGYYNSPLHF. The CDR3, as DNA: TGTGCTAGCAGTACCCCGGGAGGGGGGTATTATAATTCACCCCTCCACTTT. The whole variable domain, remainder taken from reference TRBV28 and TRBJ1-6, is DVKVTQSSRYLVKRTGEKVFLECVQDMDHENMFWYRQDPGLGLRLIYFSYDVKMKEKGDIPEGYSVSREKKERFSLILESASTNQTSMYLCASSTPGGGYYNSPLHFGNGTRLTVT.

This clone was found once. V usage is TRBV2 and J usage is TRBJ2-1; 12 bases align to TRBD1. From germline, CDR1 is SNHLY and CDR2 FYNNEI. V trimming: 1 base; J trimming: 9 bases; junction bases outside the gene matches: 4. The CDR3 covers 15 residues. This CDR3 reads CASSEEGQGAVEQFF. The CDR3 nucleotides read TGTGCCAGCAGTGAAGAGGGACAGGGGGCGGTTGAGCAGTTCTTC.

The CDR3 sequence: CATWDSTNYGYTF. The DNA of the CDR3 is TGTGCCACCTGGGACAGTACTAACTATGGCTACACCTTC. The rearrangement uses TRBV6-5 and TRBJ1-2; 7 nucleotides line up with TRBD1. The germline CDR1 and CDR2 sequences are MNHEY and SVGAGI. Trimming took 10 bases from V and 0 from J; bases not matched to a gene: 5. The length of the CDR3 is 13 residues.

The chain couples TRBV28 to TRBJ1-5; TRBD1 matches at 7 bases. The germline gives CDR1 MDHEN, CDR2 SYDVKM. This CDR3 region has 14 residues. The V segment lost 6 bases and the J segment 7 bases; nucleotides outside the gene matches: 9. Written as DNA, the CDR3 is TGTGCCAGCAGCGGTAACAGGGGACGACAGCCCCAGCATTTT. It codes for CASSGNRGRQPQHF. Looking up the rest from reference TRBV28 and TRBJ1-5 gives the full variable domain: DVKVTQSSRYLVKRTGEKVFLECVQDMDHENMFWYRQDPGLGLRLIYFSYDVKMKEKGDIPEGYSVSREKKERFSLILESASTNQTSMYLCASSGNRGRQPQHFGDGTRLSIL.

The chain carries TRBV19 and TRBJ2-1; 10 bases map to TRBD2. Germline V gene data show CDR1 as LNHDA and CDR2 as SQIVND (reference sequence). This CDR3 has 15 residues. Trimming at V came to 3 bases and at J to 6 bases, leaving 5 bases not matched to a gene. As DNA, the CDR3 is TGTGCCAGTAGTATCCCTAGCGGGAGTGTCAATGAGCAGTTCTTC. It specifies CASSIPSGSVNEQFF.

This clone was seen more than once but under ten times. The chain employs TRBV18 and TRBJ1-2; the D gene is possibly TRBD1 (6 bases). Germline V gene data show CDR1 as KGHSH and CDR2 as LQKENI. This CDR3 is built from 13 residues. V was trimmed by 5 bases and J by 6 bases, leaving 13 bases between them. The CDR3 bases are TGTGCCAGCTCATCAAACAGGGATAATGGCTACACCTTC. Its protein is CASSSNRDNGYTF.

The CDR3 DNA follows: TGCGCCAGCAGCTTGGATACAGGGTCAGGATCACCCCTCCACTTT. This translates into CASSLDTGSGSPLHF. The J gene is TRBJ1-6, the V gene TRBV5-1; the D gene is possibly TRBD1 (6 bases). CDR1 SGHRS and CDR2 YFSETQ come from the germline V gene. V gave up 0 bases and J gave up 10 bases, with 14 bases separating them. The CDR3 totals 15 residues.

The chain uses TRBV11-3 and TRBJ2-7, with a weak D call TRBD2 (5 bases). CDR1 SGHNT and CDR2 YENEEA come from the germline V gene. The CDR3 is 15 residues long. Trimming cost V 3 bases and J 0 bases, with 12 bases left between them. The CDR3 DNA reads TGTGCCAGCAGCTTCGAGGGCCTTCCCTCCTACGAGCAGTACTTC. It codes for CASSFEGLPSYEQYF.

The V gene is TRBV9, the J gene TRBJ2-3; D not certain. Trimming took 0 bases from V and 0 from J, leaving 11 bases between them. CDR3 size: 16 residues. From germline, CDR1 is SGDLS and CDR2 YYNGEE. The CDR3 region is CASSVDYLPSTDTQYF. The CDR3 region has the DNA TGTGCCAGCAGCGTAGATTACCTCCCTAGCACAGATACGCAGTATTTT.

V and J are TRBV30 and TRBJ1-3, with D tentatively TRBD1 (6 bases). The germline gives CDR1 GTSNPN, CDR2 SVGIG (reference sequence). The CDR3 is 12 residues long. Trimming stripped 4 bases from V and 3 bases from J, with 7 bases between. Written as DNA, the CDR3 is TGTGCCTGGAAGGGGGTTGGAAACACCATATATTTT. Protein sequence: CAWKGVGNTIYF.

CDR3: CASTSKGGTSPLHF. The CDR3 bases are TGCGCCAGCACCTCTAAGGGGGGTACGTCACCCCTCCACTTT. This rearrangement joins TRBV5-1 to TRBJ1-6; perhaps TRBD1 as D (6 bases). Trimming cost V 6 bases and J 10 bases, with 17 bases left between them. From germline, CDR1 is SGHRS and CDR2 YFSETQ. The CDR3 has 14 amino acids.